This TCR beta chain was sequenced during a study of blood T cell repertoires in COVID-19 (TCRdb year 2020). Concerning the study at large: Samples from collaborators originated in the United States, Italy and Spain and spanned both the acute and convalescent phases of COVID-19. Nearly every sample came with metadata listing a de-identified subject ID, COVID-19 status, age in years and sex. Where available, HLA class I and class II types were taken from metadata supplied by the sample provider and were not determined by assay-based typing. Samples were obtained from the ongoing ImmuneRACE study (first 160 participants) and from some 1,200 subjects provided by 6 global collaborators. The material from the prospective study consisted of cDNA or gDNA derived from T cells, B-cell-depleted T cells, or PBMCs. The dataset comprised deeply sampled blood TCRbeta repertoires from subjects exposed to, actively infected with, or recovered from COVID-19. The repertoires were made available in a free public database intended to serve as a resource for research on the immune response to SARS-CoV-2.

TCRbeta CDR3 regions were amplified from genomic DNA using the immunoSEQ Assay, a bias-controlled multiplex PCR. In the source study's methods: Nucleated cell counts per sample were estimated from amplification of reference gene primers within the assay. Sequence reads were collapsed and filtered to measure the absolute abundance of every unique TCRbeta CDR3 rearrangement. For each sample, productive Simpson clonality was calculated by taking the square root of Simpson's diversity index across productive rearrangements. Held by TCRdb, this immuneACCESS table contains in-frame sequences only and omits some clones. Under half of the omission traces to an unresolved V gene where checked; the cause of the rest is unknown. The V and J calls and clone size are taken from that table; D and trimming were inferred from the DNA. The sample includes 45,000 to 55,000 clones, with over 75% observed a single time. Jointly, the top ten make up about 7.7% of the sample.

Findings and caveats that apply to the study as a whole: Clinical and demographic metadata were provided uncurated, with the amount varying by source and participant.

The germline ends are 10 bases apart after V is trimmed by 0 bases and J by 5 bases. Reading the germline V gene gives CDR1 ENHRY and CDR2 SYGVKD. Including cysteine and phenylalanine, the CDR3 has 15 amino acids. Only CDR3 DNA remains: 45 bases, in frame from the first base. Collaborating institutions collected whole blood in K2EDTA tubes following their own protocols. For TCRbeta analysis, collaborators shipped samples in one of three forms: frozen whole blood, isolated PBMCs, or DNA extracted from either of those sample types. A note on this clone: The target of this receptor is not known. No base qualities exist here, and no much larger clone lies one base off it.

The chain is made from TRBV10-3 and TRBJ2-2; TRBD1 is a weak D gene call, 5 bases matching. The clonotype originates from a woman aged 40 to 49 with active COVID-19. Sequences were obtained from peripheral blood. The CDR3 in this case is CAISESGAFTGELFF. The DNA sequence is as follows: TGTGCCATCAGTGAGTCTGGGGCTTTTACCGGGGAGCTGTTTTTT.